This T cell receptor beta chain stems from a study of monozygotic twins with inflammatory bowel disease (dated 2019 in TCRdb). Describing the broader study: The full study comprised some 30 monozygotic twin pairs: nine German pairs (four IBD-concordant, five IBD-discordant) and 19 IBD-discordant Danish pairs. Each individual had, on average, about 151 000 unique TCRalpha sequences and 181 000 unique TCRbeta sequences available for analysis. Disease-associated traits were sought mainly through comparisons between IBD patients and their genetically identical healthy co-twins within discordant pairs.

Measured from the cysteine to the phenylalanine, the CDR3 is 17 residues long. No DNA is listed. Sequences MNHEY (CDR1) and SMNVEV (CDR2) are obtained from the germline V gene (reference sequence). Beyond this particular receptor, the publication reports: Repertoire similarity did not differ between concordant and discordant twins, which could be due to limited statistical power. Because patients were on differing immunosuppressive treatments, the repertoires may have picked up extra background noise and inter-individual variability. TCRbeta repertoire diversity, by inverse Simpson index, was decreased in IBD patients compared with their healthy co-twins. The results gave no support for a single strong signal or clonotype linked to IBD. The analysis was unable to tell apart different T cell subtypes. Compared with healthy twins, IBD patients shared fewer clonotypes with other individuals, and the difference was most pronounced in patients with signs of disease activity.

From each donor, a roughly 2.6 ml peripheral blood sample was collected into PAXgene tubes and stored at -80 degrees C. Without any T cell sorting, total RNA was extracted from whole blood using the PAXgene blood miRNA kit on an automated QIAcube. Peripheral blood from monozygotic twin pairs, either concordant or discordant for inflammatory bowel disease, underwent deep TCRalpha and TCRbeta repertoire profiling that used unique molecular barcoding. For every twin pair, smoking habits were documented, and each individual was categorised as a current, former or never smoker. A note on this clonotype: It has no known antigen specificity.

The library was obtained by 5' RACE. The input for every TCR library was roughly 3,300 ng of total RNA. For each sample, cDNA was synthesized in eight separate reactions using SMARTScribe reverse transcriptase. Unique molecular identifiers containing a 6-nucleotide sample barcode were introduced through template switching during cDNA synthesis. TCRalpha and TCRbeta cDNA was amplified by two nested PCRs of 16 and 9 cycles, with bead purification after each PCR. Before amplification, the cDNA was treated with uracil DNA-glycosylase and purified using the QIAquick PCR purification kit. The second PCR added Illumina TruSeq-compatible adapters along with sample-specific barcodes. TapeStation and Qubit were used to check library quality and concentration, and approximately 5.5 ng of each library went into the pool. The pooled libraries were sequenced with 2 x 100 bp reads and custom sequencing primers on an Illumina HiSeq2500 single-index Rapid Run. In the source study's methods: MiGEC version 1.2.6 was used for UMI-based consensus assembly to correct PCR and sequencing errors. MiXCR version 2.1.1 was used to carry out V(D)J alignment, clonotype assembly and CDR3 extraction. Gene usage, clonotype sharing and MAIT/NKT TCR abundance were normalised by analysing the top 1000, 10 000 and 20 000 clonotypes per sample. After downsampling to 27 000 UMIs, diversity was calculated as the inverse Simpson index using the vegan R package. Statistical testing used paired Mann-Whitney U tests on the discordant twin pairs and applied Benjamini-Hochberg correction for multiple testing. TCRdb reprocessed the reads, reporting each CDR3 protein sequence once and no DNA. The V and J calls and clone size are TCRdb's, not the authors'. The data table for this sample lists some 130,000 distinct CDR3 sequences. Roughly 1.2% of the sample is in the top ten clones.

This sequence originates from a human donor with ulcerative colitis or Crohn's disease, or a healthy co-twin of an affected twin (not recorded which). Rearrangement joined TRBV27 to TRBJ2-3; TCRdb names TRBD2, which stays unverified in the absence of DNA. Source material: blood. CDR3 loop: CASSPRAGGMRTDTQYF.